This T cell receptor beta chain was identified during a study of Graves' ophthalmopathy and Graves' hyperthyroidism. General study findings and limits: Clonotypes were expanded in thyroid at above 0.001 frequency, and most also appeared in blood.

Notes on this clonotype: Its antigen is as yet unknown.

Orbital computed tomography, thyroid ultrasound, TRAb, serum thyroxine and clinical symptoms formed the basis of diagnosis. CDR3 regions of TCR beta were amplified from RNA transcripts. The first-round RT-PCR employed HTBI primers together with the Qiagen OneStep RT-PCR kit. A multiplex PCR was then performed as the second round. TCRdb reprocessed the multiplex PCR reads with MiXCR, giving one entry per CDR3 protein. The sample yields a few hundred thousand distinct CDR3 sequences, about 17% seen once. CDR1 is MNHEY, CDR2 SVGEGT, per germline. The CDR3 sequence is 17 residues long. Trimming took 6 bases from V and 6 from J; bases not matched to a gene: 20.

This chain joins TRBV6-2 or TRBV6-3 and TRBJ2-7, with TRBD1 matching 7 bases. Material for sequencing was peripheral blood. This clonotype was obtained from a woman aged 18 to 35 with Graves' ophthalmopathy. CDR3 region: CASSILRTGLDFGEQYF. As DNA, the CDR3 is TGTGCCAGCAGCATACTACGGACAGGCCTCGACTTCGGCGAGCAGTACTTC.